The 31 T cell receptor beta chains given below trace back to one sample, sequenced in a study of cytomegalovirus exposure and HLA in healthy donors. The PCR ran on 60 Vbeta and 13 Jbeta primers. Sequencing used immunoSEQ multiplex PCR; TCRdb keeps in-frame clones, though not all of them. This table holds about 130,000 clones, 80% to 85% found once. Sequencing was carried out using PBMCs. The receptors stem from a human donor in good health.

The chain has TRBV27 and TRBJ2-1, with D perhaps matching TRBD1 (5 bases). This CDR3 has 17 amino acids. CDR1 is MNHEY and CDR2 is SMNVEV in the germline V gene (reference sequence). V lost 5 bases and J lost 0, with 17 bases in between. CDR3 coding DNA: TGTGCCAGCAGTACCTACAACAGGAGCAGCTCCTACAATGAGCAGTTCTTC. Amino acids: CASSTYNRSSSYNEQFF.

The chain couples TRBV11-1 to TRBJ2-5; D may be TRBD1 (6 bases). The CDR3 sequence is 12 residues long. Trimming pared 4 bases from V and 3 bases from J, leaving 6 bases between. Germline loops: CDR1 SGHAT, CDR2 FQDESV (reference sequence). CDR3 DNA: TGTGCCAGCAGCTCAGGGGAAGAGACCCAGTACTTC. Its translation is CASSSGEETQYF.

The chain employs TRBV9 and TRBJ2-3; 8 bases line up with TRBD2. Looked up from germline, CDR1 is SGDLS and CDR2 is YYNGEE. The CDR3 spans 14 residues. Trimming removed 4 bases from V and 3 bases from J; junction bases left unmatched: 4. Here the CDR3 DNA reads TGTGCCAGCAGCATGGGACTAGTAACAGATACGCAGTATTTT. Amino acid sequence: CASSMGLVTDTQYF.

The V and J genes are TRBV10-3 and TRBJ2-3; 8 bases map to TRBD2. Germline lookup yields CDR1 ENHRY and CDR2 SYGVKD. CDR3 length equals 15 residues. The V and J ends lost 6 bases and 5 bases, in that order; junction bases with no gene match: 10. The CDR3 bases are TGTGCCATCAGAGGGACGGGGGGGCTTATAGATACGCAGTATTTT. Translating gives CAIRGTGGLIDTQYF.

The chain combines TRBV7-8 with TRBJ2-7; 8 positions match TRBD1. From germline, CDR1 is SGHVS and CDR2 FQNEAQ. With 5 bases clipped from V and 2 bases from J, the junction kept 8 bases outside the gene matches. CDR3 length equals 15 residues. The CDR3 region is CASSPGGVGAYEQYF. The DNA of the CDR3 is TGTGCCAGCAGCCCAGGGGGCGTCGGAGCCTACGAGCAGTACTTC.

The CDR3 loop reads CASSETSSGGIYSTDTQYF. CDR3 DNA: TGTGCCAGCAGTGAAACAAGTTCGGGAGGGATATATAGCACAGATACGCAGTATTTT. The V gene is TRBV2, the J gene TRBJ2-3; 8 bases match TRBD2. V lost 2 bases, J lost 0 bases, and 13 bases stayed unmatched. CDR3 size: 19 residues. Germline CDR1 and CDR2: SNHLY and FYNNEI.

The V call is TRBV2, the J call TRBJ2-7; D might be TRBD1 (5 bases). The length of the CDR3 is 13 residues. Germline V gives CDR1 SNHLY, CDR2 FYNNEI. V lost 3 bases and J lost 5, with 11 bases in between. This chain's CDR3 is CASSEADIHEQYF. Written as DNA, the CDR3 is TGTGCCAGCAGTGAGGCGGACATCCACGAGCAGTACTTC.

This clone was picked up a small number of times. The chain carries TRBV25-1 and TRBJ1-3; D is possibly TRBD1 (5 bases). The germline V gene has CDR1 MGHDK and CDR2 SYGVNS. This CDR3 region has 14 residues. V was trimmed by 8 bases and J by 2 bases, leaving 13 bases between them. The CDR3 region is CASGSTVAGNTIYF. The CDR3, as DNA: TGTGCCAGCGGCTCGACAGTGGCTGGAAACACCATATATTTT.

This clone was counted a few times. The chain has TRBV4-2 and TRBJ2-1, with 12 nucleotides matching TRBD2. CDR1 LGHNA and CDR2 YNFKEQ come from the germline V gene. V lost 0 bases to trimming and J lost 6 bases; unmatched junction nucleotides: 3. This CDR3 contains 16 residues. This CDR3 reads CASSQDPSGGANEQFF. CDR3 nucleotides: TGTGCCAGCAGCCAAGATCCTAGCGGGGGGGCCAATGAGCAGTTCTTC.

The chain's CDR3 is CASAVAGGNEQFF. Written as DNA, the CDR3 is TGTGCCAGTGCTGTAGCGGGGGGCAATGAGCAGTTCTTC. The chain is built from TRBV2 and TRBJ2-1; 10 bases align to TRBD2. V dropped 9 bases and J dropped 6; count of bases not matched to a gene: 5. The CDR3 has 13 residues. The germline gives CDR1 SNHLY, CDR2 FYNNEI.

This clone appeared a few times. The chain recombines TRBV6-1 with TRBJ1-3; no clear D. Trimming stripped 2 bases from V and 7 bases from J, with 15 bases between. The CDR3 has 15 residues. Germline CDR1 and CDR2: MNHNS and SASEGT. CDR3 sequence: CASSEIFEPQNTIYF. The CDR3 DNA sequence: TGTGCCAGCAGTGAAATTTTCGAACCCCAGAACACCATATATTTT.

In this sample, this clone turned up many times. The DNA for the CDR3 is TGTGCCAGCATTGTCCGGGACTCACCCAAAGCTTTCTTT. Its protein product is CASIVRDSPKAFF. This sequence joins TRBV28 and TRBJ1-1; tentatively, D is TRBD1 (5 bases). V lost 7 bases and J lost 9, with 18 bases in between. The CDR3 contains 13 residues. Germline CDR1 and CDR2: MDHEN and SYDVKM.

The J gene is TRBJ2-7, the V gene TRBV7-8; 7 nucleotides agree with TRBD1. The CDR3 runs 17 residues. The V gene end was trimmed by 6 bases and the J gene end by 0 bases; junction bases not matched to a gene: 14. Germline values: CDR1 SGHVS, CDR2 FQNEAQ. The CDR3 loop is CASSQSRTGTASYEQYF. The CDR3 DNA reads as TGTGCCAGCAGTCAATCCCGGACCGGGACAGCCTCCTACGAGCAGTACTTC.

The chain employs TRBV5-1 and TRBJ1-4; tentative D call: TRBD1 (5 bases). Trimming removed 1 base at V and 0 bases at J, with 10 bases between. Germline-derived CDR1 and CDR2 are SGHRS and YFSETQ. The CDR3 length is 16 residues. CDR3 residues: CASSLTGGSTNEKLFF. For the CDR3, the DNA is TGCGCCAGCAGCTTGACTGGGGGGTCAACTAATGAAAAACTGTTTTTT.

This rearrangement joins TRBV27 to TRBJ2-1; TRBD1 might be the D (6 bases). In germline, CDR1 is MNHEY, CDR2 SMNVEV (reference sequence). This CDR3 is 17 amino acids long. V lost 5 bases to trimming and J lost 8 bases, with 25 bases between them. The CDR3 spells CASSTLVVGAFIDEQFF. The CDR3 nucleotides are TGTGCCAGCAGTACGCTGGTTGTGGGGGCCTTCATTGATGAGCAGTTCTTC.

The chain has TRBV4-1 and TRBJ2-2; TRBD1 matches at 7 bases. The CDR3 length is 15 residues. The V segment lost 3 bases and the J segment 1 base; nucleotides outside the gene matches: 2. Germline V gene lookup returns CDR1 MGHRA and CDR2 YSYEKL. CDR3 residues: CASSQRQGNTGELFF. The CDR3 nucleotides read TGCGCCAGCAGCCAGAGACAGGGGAACACCGGGGAGCTGTTTTTT.

The rearrangement links TRBV19 to TRBJ1-1, with 7 bases matching TRBD1. This CDR3 has 16 amino acids. Germline CDR1 LNHDA, CDR2 SQIVND (reference sequence). The ends lost 5 bases at V and 0 bases at J; junction bases unmatched: 9. The CDR3 DNA reads TGTGCCAGTAGTGATAGAGGGGGCGGAATGAACACTGAAGCTTTCTTT. It translates to CASSDRGGGMNTEAFF.

Only a few counts were recorded for this clone. The CDR3, as DNA: TGTGCCAGCTCACAAGCAGGGGACACTGAAGCTTTCTTT. As protein: CASSQAGDTEAFF. The chain recombines TRBV18 with TRBJ1-1; a weak D match, TRBD1 (6 bases). The CDR3 spans 13 residues. Germline CDR1 is KGHSH and CDR2 is LQKENI. Trimming removed 4 bases from V and 3 bases from J, with 9 bases in between.

This clone was recorded once. V and J are TRBV18 and TRBJ2-7; TRBD2 aligns across 12 bases. Germline V gives CDR1 KGHSH, CDR2 LQKENI. V shed 5 bases and J 6 bases; nucleotides not matched to a gene: 14. CDR3 length: 17 amino acids. The CDR3 DNA reads TGTGCCAGCTCAGCGGGACTAGCGGGTGCGGCTTTCCCCGAGCAGTACTTC. Translated, it gives CASSAGLAGAAFPEQYF.

The chain recombines TRBV7-8 with TRBJ2-3, with D possibly matching TRBD1 (6 bases). Germline V gives CDR1 SGHVS, CDR2 FQNEAQ. This CDR3 is built from 15 residues. V lost 4 bases and J lost 0, with 11 bases in between. The chain's CDR3 is CASSYDRKSTDTQYF. CDR3 coding DNA: TGTGCCAGCAGCTACGACAGGAAAAGCACAGATACGCAGTATTTT.

The rearrangement uses TRBV28 and TRBJ1-1; 8 positions agree with TRBD1. Germline-derived CDR1 and CDR2 are MDHEN and SYDVKM. This CDR3 region has 14 residues. V lost 5 bases and J lost 6; bases outside the gene matches: 8. CDR3 in amino acids: CASSLAQGASEAFF. The CDR3 nucleotides read TGTGCCAGCAGTCTCGCCCAGGGGGCGTCTGAAGCTTTCTTT.

This clone was seen a handful of times. J is TRBJ2-7 and V is TRBV10-3; 10 positions match TRBD2. Germline CDR1 is ENHRY and CDR2 is SYGVKD. CDR3 length equals 15 residues. The J segment lost 3 bases and the V segment lost 2 bases, leaving 4 bases of the junction unmatched. CDR3 sequence: CAISEPTSGFYEQYF. CDR3 sequence (DNA): TGTGCCATCAGTGAGCCGACTAGCGGGTTCTACGAGCAGTACTTC.

For this clone: A read error may produce the germline difference seen at one junction end. The rearrangement uses TRBV7-9 and TRBJ2-5, with 12 positions matching TRBD1. Gene TRBJ2-7 matches the end of the DNA better, so the J call may be wrong. Germline V gene lookup returns CDR1 SEHNR and CDR2 FQNEAQ (reference sequence). The CDR3 consists of 19 residues. The CDR3: CSSSLRLGPGQGATYEQYF. The DNA of the CDR3 is TGTTCCAGCAGCTTAAGGTTGGGACCGGGACAGGGGGCGACCTACGAGCAGTACTTC.

The J gene is TRBJ1-2, the V gene TRBV28; TRBD1 matches at 11 bases. CDR1 is MDHEN and CDR2 is SYDVKM in the germline V gene. This CDR3 has 13 amino acids. V trimming: 10 bases; J trimming: 8 bases; junction bases outside the gene matches: 9. For the CDR3, the DNA is TGTGCCATCCCAGGACAGGGGGCGGAGGGCTACACCTTC. Translating it yields CAIPGQGAEGYTF.

Concerning this clone: The germline gene is not matched at one end of the junction; a read error may be the cause. The chain recombines TRBV15 with TRBJ2-3; 7 bases map to TRBD2. The CDR3 length is 15 residues. Germline assignment: CDR1 LNHNV and CDR2 YYDKDF (reference sequence). CDR3 protein: CATSNPGRTTDTQYF. CDR3 DNA: TGTGCCACAAGCAATCCCGGGAGGACCACAGATACGCAGTATTTT.

This chain joins TRBV7-2 and TRBJ2-3, with 8 bases identical to TRBD2. Per the germline V gene, CDR1 is SGHTA and CDR2 is FQGNSA. The length of the CDR3 is 15 residues. The trim removed 6 bases at V and 2 bases at J, leaving 7 bases unmatched. CDR3 residues: CASSPGGDFTDTQYF. In nucleotides, the CDR3 is TGTGCCAGCAGTCCCGGGGGGGATTTCACAGATACGCAGTATTTT.

This sequence joins TRBV9 and TRBJ1-2; D is uncertain. The CDR3 sequence is 13 residues long. Trimming stripped 2 bases from V and 4 bases from J, with 9 bases between. Germline assignment: CDR1 SGDLS and CDR2 YYNGEE. CDR3 loop: CASSVNDFYGYTF. The CDR3 nucleotides are TGTGCCAGCAGCGTGAACGACTTCTATGGCTACACCTTC.

The CDR3 coding sequence is TGTGCCAGCAGTCGAACAGGGGCGGACGGCTACACCTTC. The encoded protein is CASSRTGADGYTF. The rearrangement joins TRBV2 to TRBJ1-2, with TRBD1 matching 7 bases. This CDR3 has 13 amino acids. The germline gives CDR1 SNHLY, CDR2 FYNNEI. The ends lost 5 bases at V and 8 bases at J; junction bases unmatched: 8.

This chain links TRBV5-1 with TRBJ2-7; TRBD1 aligns across 9 bases. The germline CDR1 and CDR2 sequences are SGHRS and YFSETQ. The CDR3 is 14 amino acids. V gave up 4 bases and J gave up 2 bases; unmatched junction bases: 4. The CDR3: CASSPGQGPYEQYF. CDR3 coding DNA: TGCGCCAGCAGCCCCGGACAGGGGCCCTACGAGCAGTACTTC.

The rearrangement uses TRBV27 and TRBJ1-6; D remains unclear. The V end was cut by 5 bases, the J end by 12 bases, with 11 bases between. Germline CDR1 is MNHEY and CDR2 is SMNVEV (reference sequence). The CDR3 totals 12 residues. This chain's CDR3 is CASSPFRRPLHF. The CDR3 DNA is TGTGCCAGCAGTCCCTTCCGGAGACCCCTCCACTTT.

This chain uses TRBV5-4 with TRBJ1-1, with a possible D match to TRBD1 (6 bases). Germline CDR1 reads SGHNT; CDR2 reads YYREEE (reference sequence). Trimming shortened V by 4 bases and J by 0 bases, and 16 bases separated the two germline ends. This CDR3 contains 16 residues. Here the CDR3 DNA reads TGTGCCAGCAGCCAAGGAGAACAGGGACTGAACACTGAAGCTTTCTTT. This sequence encodes CASSQGEQGLNTEAFF.